Below, one T cell receptor beta chain is given with its context. The table lists this clone with a few counts. Its specific antigen is unknown. One base away there is no much larger clone; base qualities are not given. The data belong to a study of cytomegalovirus exposure and HLA in healthy donors (dated by TCRdb to about 2017). Concerning the study at large: An earlier analysis of approximately 590 of the donors reported 250 to 300 Gb of sequence data and 117 million unique TCR beta sequences from roughly 200 million T cells. An early release covering roughly 600 HLA-typed donors comprised around 300 gigabases of sequencing data and some 79 million unique TCR sequences. Among the roughly 370 genotyped donors, around 81% belonged to the genetic ancestry cluster associated with self-reported Caucasian donors. The study aimed to test whether signatures of past pathogen exposure could be identified by cataloging public T cell receptors. The study used immunosequencing to profile the T cell repertoires of several hundred subjects and linked those repertoires to cytomegalovirus serostatus. A separate validation cohort of over a hundred different subjects was used in addition to the 666-subject first cohort. To predict cytomegalovirus infection status, the study combined high-throughput TCR immunosequencing, statistical association of individual TCRs with disease status, and machine learning. To study patterns of TCR occurrence, a later analysis re-analyzed previously published TCR beta repertoires from several hundred donors and added high-resolution HLA genotyping. Rather than drawing on any new phenotypic data, the later analysis identified candidate immune exposures from TCR beta sequences and the way those sequences occurred across donors. To decide whether each TCR beta V gene segment behaved as functional or pseudogenic, an earlier analysis of approximately 600 of the donors relied on high-throughput TCR beta sequencing. Donor age, sex, ethnicity and CMV serostatus were collected together with the repertoire data. Genome-wide SNP genotypes for about 65% of the 666 donors were used in a later genetic analysis, which treated that subset as a discovery cohort. Every discovery cohort repertoire had been produced on one sequencing platform. Class I and class II HLA loci were covered by the typing at four-digit resolution. The number of typed donors differed by locus: about 620-640 for A, B, C, DRB1 and DQB1; some 500 for DQA1; around 580 for DPA1; and around 490 for DPB1. A few DR-DQ haplotypes were treated as single units for association and clustering because of strong linkage in the cohort. Across 300 to 500 genotyped donors of the cohort, an average of about 250,000 unique TCR beta nucleotide sequences per donor were sequenced, and roughly 20% of those sequences were non-productive.

The library was built by means of the immunoSEQ multiplex PCR assay. For the multiplex PCR, a mixture combining 60 forward primers for TCR Vbeta segments and 13 reverse primers for TCR Jbeta segments was used. The CDR3 region of rearranged TCR beta genes was amplified from genomic DNA by a multiplex PCR assay. On the Illumina HiSeq System, the amplified TCR beta libraries were sequenced as 87-base-pair reads. The study's processing was this. Across the 600 to 700 repertoires, a later analysis counted some 80 million unique TCR beta chains, around 11 million of which were shared by at least two donors. A nearest-neighbor algorithm error-corrected the raw reads and collapsed the reads into unique sequences, merging closely related sequences to remove PCR and sequencing errors. V, D and J gene segments were assigned by aligning CDR3 sequences to IMGT reference sequences. For a sequence to be retained, a match of at least six nucleotides to both a V gene segment and a J gene segment was required. A rearrangement was called productive if the CDR3 had no stop codons and remained in frame with V and J, and every other rearrangement was called non-productive. Following IMGT convention, CDR3 was defined as the stretch from the second conserved V-encoded cysteine to the conserved J-encoded phenylalanine. The earlier analysis of 450 to 750 of the donors excluded any sequence lacking an unambiguous match to a single V gene segment. In an earlier analysis of more than 500 of the donors, a V segment was called functional when productive rearrangements were above 56.7%, and segregating when the standard deviation between donors exceeded 5%. A statistical classification framework was built for diagnosing cytomegalovirus status from the catalog of TCR beta chain sequences. V and J gene assignment, in a later analysis, came from comparing TCR nucleotide sequences with IMGT/GENE-DB human TR gene sequences. In a later analysis, CDR3 sequences and most-parsimonious VDJ recombination scenarios were assigned using the TCRdist pipeline. In a later analysis, each TCR beta chain was defined by its CDR3 amino acid sequence together with its V-gene family, and reads without a unique V-gene family were excluded. To address suspected cross-contamination and a sequencing artifact, a later analysis removed around 590 highly shared, low-generation-probability nucleotide sequences. For each public chain, a later analysis derived a clonal expansion index from normalized ranks of inferred template counts within each repertoire. In a later analysis, generation probabilities were computed with a VDJ recombination model fitted to out-of-frame rearrangements, and the resulting probabilities were checked against IGoR. Hypergeometric tests were used in a later analysis to score TCR-TCR, TCR-HLA and TCR-CMV co-occurrence, with a repertoire-size bias correction applied to the TCR pairs. False discovery rates were estimated in a later analysis by permuting HLA or CMV assignments 20 times. In a later analysis, co-occurring TCRs were grouped with DBSCAN, and TCRdist sequence similarity was added when clustering was performed within HLA-allele-positive subsets. Repertoires with fewer than 30,000 or more than 120,000 public chains were left out of co-occurrence clustering, as were about five repertoires with anomalous nucleotide sharing. The table was pulled from immuneACCESS by TCRdb, which kept in-frame rearrangements only. Such tables lose some clones; where checked, under half of the loss comes from unresolved V genes, and the rest has no known cause. The DNA was the basis for D and trimming; V, J and clone size are from that table. Here the sample has more than 85,000 clones; about 12% occur a single time. Clones ranked in the top ten supply approximately 16% of the sample.

The cohort comprised around 700 healthy bone marrow donors. Cohort members were all nominally healthy when sampled, although unrecorded immune exposures were likely present. The donor tested CMV seropositive and was one of the 289 seropositive cohort members. Each donor provided a peripheral blood sample, and peripheral blood mononuclear cells were used for TCR beta sequencing. Genomic DNA was extracted from the blood cell samples with the Qiagen DNeasy Blood Extraction Kit. At the junction V is shortened by 4 bases and J by 1 base, with 13 bases in between. CDR1 and CDR2 (GTSNPN, SVGIG) derive from the germline V gene (reference sequence). From the cysteine up to the phenylalanine, the CDR3 has a length of 15 residues. Just the 45-base CDR3 DNA is kept, in frame starting at base 1. General study outcomes and caveats: Correlated functional status among segregating V segments might be attributable to linkage disequilibrium, but an unknown experimental factor could not be ruled out. HLA typing was unavailable for some donors at each locus, so association tests used only the typed subset. The classifier was reported to diagnose cytomegalovirus status with high specificity and sensitivity in both the original cohort and the validation cohort. A further reported finding was that TCR beta sequences accurately predicted the HLA-A and HLA-B alleles for most subjects in the first cohort. An association between a missense DCLRE1C variant and V-gene and J-gene trimming of TCR beta chains was found in a later genetic analysis and replicated in an independent cohort. Roughly uniform sequencing depth across donors was assumed in presence/absence analyses, although this assumption may not hold. Most TCR sequences were seen in very few donors, while some public TCRs were found in many individuals. The earlier analysis of approximately 540 of the donors excluded some 15 rarely observed V segments, including chromosome 9 orphons, because counts were too low. A group of highly shared sequence variants was considered likely to be a technical artifact of the sequencing pipeline. Immune exposure information for the cohort was limited to CMV serostatus. At a false discovery rate of 0.05, a later analysis linked around 17,000 TCR beta sequences to specific HLA alleles. Most CMV-associated TCR beta chains appeared to be HLA-restricted in a later analysis, and the HLA associations seemed to be driven largely by CMV exposure. Some IMGT-functional V segments, including TRBV6-2 and TRBV6-3, could not be told apart with the 87-base-pair reads, so those segments were excluded. In a later analysis, several top co-occurrence clusters were reported to appear linked to parvovirus B19, influenza, CMV and Epstein-Barr virus. A later genetic analysis reported fewer N-insertions in productive TCRs among donors in an Asian-associated ancestry cluster than the approximately 670-donor mean. In a later analysis, HLA-associated TCR beta chains showed more clonal expansion and lower generation probabilities than non-associated chains that were equally common. It was suggested by the authors that the approach could potentially be generalized to other disease states and immunological phenotypes. The study gave a list of roughly 150 TCR beta chains associated with cytomegalovirus. According to a later analysis, TCR association rates differed among HLA loci, with DRB1 alleles showing the most associated TCRs and HLA-C alleles showing the fewest. In vitro tests confirmed that a few of the cytomegalovirus-associated TCR beta chains recognize cytomegalovirus antigens. In an earlier analysis of 450 to 750 of the donors, most TCR beta V segments appeared in productive rearrangements about 90% or about 30% of the time, broadly matching IMGT annotations. When HLA alleles, especially DR and DQ, strongly co-occurred, attributing TCR associations to individual alleles was difficult. The cohort was sequenced for TCR beta chains only, and without alpha or paired-chain data the features that could be detected were limited.

This clonotype was obtained from a man aged 40-49 years in good health and CMV-seropositive. The chain employs TRBV30 and TRBJ2-2; TRBD2 is perhaps the D gene, given 6 matching bases. Material for sequencing was PBMCs. The CDR3 protein is CAWNREPRNTGELFF. The DNA is TGTGCCTGGAACCGGGAGCCCCGGAACACCGGGGAGCTGTTTTTT.